Listed here are 3 T cell receptor beta chains from one sample, sequenced in a study of T cells in Graves' hyperthyroidism and ophthalmopathy. The investigators amplified TCR beta CDR3 regions from RNA transcripts. HTBI primers drove first-round RT-PCR of the TCR CDR3. TCRdb recomputed calls from the multiplex PCR reads with MiXCR, one row per CDR3 protein. The data show nearly 750,000 distinct CDR3 sequences, approximately 40% seen once. Material for sequencing was blood. The source is a woman aged 40 to 55 with Graves' hyperthyroidism.

This clonotype was picked up many times. The chain links TRBV7-2 to TRBJ1-2, with 8 nucleotides matching TRBD1. CDR1 and CDR2 (germline): SGHTA, FQGNSA. V lost 5 bases and J lost 7; bases outside the gene matches: 9. The CDR3 is 14 residues long. The CDR3 region has the DNA TGTGCCAGCAGCGCCCAGGGGGCGCAGACTGGCTACACCTTC. Translation gives CASSAQGAQTGYTF.

The CDR3 reads CASSLASPQHNSPLHF. The CDR3, as DNA: TGCGCCAGCAGCTTGGCTTCCCCCCAGCATAATTCACCCCTCCACTTT. The rearrangement joins TRBV5-1 to TRBJ1-6; no clear D gene. CDR1 and CDR2 from the germline V gene are SGHRS and YFSETQ. The CDR3 totals 16 residues. V dropped 0 bases and J dropped 5 bases, with 12 bases sitting between them. Filled out from reference TRBV5-1 and TRBJ1-6, the complete variable domain reads KAGVTQTPRYLIKTRGQQVTLSCSPISGHRSVSWYQQTPGQGLQFLFEYFSETQRNKGNFPGRFSGRQFSNSRSEMNVSTLELGDSALYLCASSLASPQHNSPLHFGNGTRLTVT.

The V gene is TRBV10-3, the J gene TRBJ2-2; TRBD1 matches 9 bases. Germline V gene sequence: CDR1 ENHRY, CDR2 SYGVKD. J was trimmed by 11 bases and V by 4 bases; bases with no gene match: 5. The CDR3 contains 13 residues. The CDR3 DNA reads TGTGCCATCAGTGGCGGACAGGGGCTTGAGCTGTTTTTT. It encodes CAISGGQGLELFF.